This entry concerns a single T cell receptor (beta chain). Its antigen is undetermined. The data originate from a study of identical twins. The V segment lost 3 bases and the J segment 4 bases; nucleotides outside the gene matches: 6. CDR1 SQVTM and CDR2 ANQGSEA come from the germline V gene. This CDR3 has 14 amino acids. TCRdb passed the 5' RACE reads through MiXCR, listing each CDR3 protein once. The sample includes more than 400,000 distinct CDR3 sequences, roughly 15% of them seen just once. Points from the study as a whole: Carriage of fewer insertions was seen in abundant cord blood beta clonotypes, whereas memory repertoires showed none. These conclusions were based on statistical analysis (cross-sectional, not following the same donors). One should note that invariant MAIT and iNKT cells could partly confound zero-insertion analyses.

The sample was also reused in another study, on yellow fever vaccine responses in identical twins. This second study says: Vaccine T cell responses of twins reportedly seemed partly convergent and partly personalized.

The clonotype comes from a woman between 18 and 29 years old in good health. The V call is TRBV29-1, the J call TRBJ1-5; 7 positions match TRBD1. Sequenced material: CD4+ T cells sorted from blood. The CDR3 bases are TGCAGCGTTGACTCGGGACAGCTGAATCAGCCCCAGCATTTT. Translating it yields CSVDSGQLNQPQHF.